The rows below give T cell receptor beta chains drawn from one sample of a study of Ad26.COV2.S vaccination and SARS-CoV-2 variants. Profiled with immunoSEQ multiplex PCR; TCRdb holds only in-frame clones, not every one. The sample holds about 680,000 clones; 80% to 90% are singletons and the top ten take over 1.3%. Sample: peripheral blood, taken in a trial of Ad26.COV2.S vaccine versus placebo. These receptors were collected from a person aged 18-60 years who received the Ad26.COV2.S COVID-19 vaccine or a placebo. CDR3s include the opening cysteine and the closing phenylalanine or tryptophan. The order of the fields is clone size, J gene, V gene, D gene, CDR3 DNA, CDR3 protein. A D gene is named only where the DNA matches it firmly. Only part of the rows carry a size: once, few, many, or a class if the clone is expanded.

abundance: NA; j_gene: TRBJ1-3; v_gene: TRBV7-6; d_gene: NA; CDR3nt: TGTGCCAGCAGCTACAGATATTCCTCTGGAAACACCATATATTTT; CDR3aa: CASSYRYSSGNTIYF
abundance: NA; j_gene: TRBJ2-7; v_gene: TRBV7-9; d_gene: TRBD1; CDR3nt: TGTGCCAGCAGCCCCGGGACAGACTACGAGCAGTACTTC; CDR3aa: CASSPGTDYEQYF
abundance: NA; j_gene: TRBJ2-3; v_gene: TRBV5-4; d_gene: TRBD2; CDR3nt: TGTGCCAGCAGCGAGAGAGCGGGGGACAGCACAGATACGCAGTATTTT; CDR3aa: CASSERAGDSTDTQYF
abundance: once; j_gene: TRBJ1-1; v_gene: TRBV7-2; d_gene: TRBD1; CDR3nt: TGTGCCAGCAGCCGCCAGACAGGGGACACTGAAGCTTTCTTT; CDR3aa: CASSRQTGDTEAFF
abundance: NA; j_gene: TRBJ1-5; v_gene: TRBV2; d_gene: NA; CDR3nt: TGTGCCAGCAGTGAAGAGGGGTGGAATCAGCCCCAGCATTTT; CDR3aa: CASSEEGWNQPQHF
abundance: NA; j_gene: TRBJ2-1; v_gene: TRBV11-3; d_gene: NA; CDR3nt: TGTGCCAGCAGCCCAGAGGGGGGCTCCTACAATGAGCAGTTCTTC; CDR3aa: CASSPEGGSYNEQFF
abundance: NA; j_gene: TRBJ1-1; v_gene: TRBV19; d_gene: NA; CDR3nt: TGTGCCAGTCGGGAGAGGGGTGGCACTGAAGCTTTCTTT; CDR3aa: CASRERGGTEAFF
abundance: NA; j_gene: TRBJ1-1; v_gene: TRBV14; d_gene: NA; CDR3nt: TGTGCCAGCAGCCAAGCGTTCGGCGTTGAAGCTTTCTTT; CDR3aa: CASSQAFGVEAFF
abundance: NA; j_gene: TRBJ2-7; v_gene: TRBV12-3/TRBV12-4; d_gene: NA; CDR3nt: TGTGCCAGCACCCCGACCGGAGGAGAGCAGTACTTC; CDR3aa: CASTPTGGEQYF
abundance: NA; j_gene: TRBJ2-7; v_gene: TRBV2; d_gene: NA; CDR3nt: TGTGCCAGCAGTAATGGGGGCGGCTACGAGCAGTACTTC; CDR3aa: CASSNGGGYEQYF
abundance: NA; j_gene: TRBJ2-7; v_gene: TRBV29-1; d_gene: NA; CDR3nt: TGCAGCGTTGAAGCGGGGAGGGGGATCTACGAGCAGTACTTC; CDR3aa: CSVEAGRGIYEQYF
abundance: NA; j_gene: TRBJ2-7; v_gene: TRBV6-2/TRBV6-3; d_gene: NA; CDR3nt: TGTGCCAGCAGTGATCCGATCTACGAGCAGTACTTC; CDR3aa: CASSDPIYEQYF
abundance: NA; j_gene: TRBJ2-2; v_gene: TRBV19; d_gene: NA; CDR3nt: TGTGCCAGTATTCCAGGGGTTGCGAACACCGGGGAGCTGTTTTTT; CDR3aa: CASIPGVANTGELFF
abundance: once; j_gene: TRBJ2-3; v_gene: TRBV5-8; d_gene: NA; CDR3nt: TGTGCCAGCAGCTTGGGAGTGCGGGACACAGATACGCAGTATTTT; CDR3aa: CASSLGVRDTDTQYF
abundance: few; j_gene: TRBJ1-1; v_gene: TRBV5-4; d_gene: NA; CDR3nt: TGTGCCAGCAGGGGCCGGGACTCCTACACTGAAGCTTTCTTT; CDR3aa: CASRGRDSYTEAFF
abundance: NA; j_gene: TRBJ1-5; v_gene: TRBV19; d_gene: NA; CDR3nt: TGTGCCAGTAGTTCAACGAGTAGCAATCAGCCCCAGCATTTT; CDR3aa: CASSSTSSNQPQHF
abundance: NA; j_gene: TRBJ1-2; v_gene: TRBV3-1/TRBV3-2; d_gene: NA; CDR3nt: TGTGCCAGCAGGGAGGCGGGCTATGGCTACACCTTC; CDR3aa: CASREAGYGYTF
abundance: NA; j_gene: TRBJ2-1; v_gene: TRBV3-1/TRBV3-2; d_gene: TRBD2; CDR3nt: TGTGCCAGCAGCCAAGATCTTCTAGCGGGGGGATCCTACAATGAGCAGTTCTTC; CDR3aa: CASSQDLLAGGSYNEQFF
abundance: NA; j_gene: TRBJ2-7; v_gene: TRBV12-3/TRBV12-4; d_gene: NA; CDR3nt: TGTGCCAGCAGTTTGGGCAGGGGCTACGAGCAGTACTTC; CDR3aa: CASSLGRGYEQYF
abundance: NA; j_gene: TRBJ1-3; v_gene: TRBV3-1/TRBV3-2; d_gene: TRBD1; CDR3nt: TGTGCCAGCAGCCAAGGCGGGACAGGGACTGGAAACACCATATATTTT; CDR3aa: CASSQGGTGTGNTIYF
abundance: NA; j_gene: TRBJ1-3; v_gene: TRBV3-1/TRBV3-2; d_gene: NA; CDR3nt: TGTGCCAGCACCAGCTCTGGAAACACCATATATTTT; CDR3aa: CASTSSGNTIYF
abundance: NA; j_gene: TRBJ1-2; v_gene: TRBV19; d_gene: TRBD1; CDR3nt: TGTGCCAGTAGTCCTGGAGGGACAGGGGAGGACTATGGCTACACCTTC; CDR3aa: CASSPGGTGEDYGYTF
abundance: NA; j_gene: TRBJ2-1; v_gene: TRBV12-5; d_gene: NA; CDR3nt: TGTGCTAGTGGTTACTTATACCGAGGCGGTGAGCAGTTCTTC; CDR3aa: CASGYLYRGGEQFF
abundance: NA; j_gene: TRBJ2-5; v_gene: TRBV4-3; d_gene: TRBD2; CDR3nt: TGCGCCAGCAGCCATCACATAGCGGGGTCGGGGGAGACCCAGTACTTC; CDR3aa: CASSHHIAGSGETQYF
abundance: NA; j_gene: TRBJ1-2; v_gene: TRBV19; d_gene: NA; CDR3nt: TGTGCCAGTAGTACCCGACAGGTCTGGAATGGCTACACCTTC; CDR3aa: CASSTRQVWNGYTF
abundance: once; j_gene: TRBJ2-4; v_gene: TRBV7-2; d_gene: NA; CDR3nt: TGTGCCAGCAGCTTAGTTGTAGCCGGAGCCAAAAACATTCAGTACTTC; CDR3aa: CASSLVVAGAKNIQYF
abundance: NA; j_gene: TRBJ2-7; v_gene: TRBV7-6; d_gene: NA; CDR3nt: TGTGCCAGCAGCATAAGGACTGGCTCCTACGAGCAGTACTTC; CDR3aa: CASSIRTGSYEQYF
abundance: NA; j_gene: TRBJ2-3; v_gene: TRBV7-9; d_gene: TRBD2; CDR3nt: TGTGCCAGCAGCTTGGTTGCGGGGGGACGCACAGATACGCAGTATTTT; CDR3aa: CASSLVAGGRTDTQYF
abundance: NA; j_gene: TRBJ2-7; v_gene: TRBV18; d_gene: NA; CDR3nt: TGTGCCAGCTCACCAAGGGGCAGGGACTCCTACGAGCAGTACTTC; CDR3aa: CASSPRGRDSYEQYF